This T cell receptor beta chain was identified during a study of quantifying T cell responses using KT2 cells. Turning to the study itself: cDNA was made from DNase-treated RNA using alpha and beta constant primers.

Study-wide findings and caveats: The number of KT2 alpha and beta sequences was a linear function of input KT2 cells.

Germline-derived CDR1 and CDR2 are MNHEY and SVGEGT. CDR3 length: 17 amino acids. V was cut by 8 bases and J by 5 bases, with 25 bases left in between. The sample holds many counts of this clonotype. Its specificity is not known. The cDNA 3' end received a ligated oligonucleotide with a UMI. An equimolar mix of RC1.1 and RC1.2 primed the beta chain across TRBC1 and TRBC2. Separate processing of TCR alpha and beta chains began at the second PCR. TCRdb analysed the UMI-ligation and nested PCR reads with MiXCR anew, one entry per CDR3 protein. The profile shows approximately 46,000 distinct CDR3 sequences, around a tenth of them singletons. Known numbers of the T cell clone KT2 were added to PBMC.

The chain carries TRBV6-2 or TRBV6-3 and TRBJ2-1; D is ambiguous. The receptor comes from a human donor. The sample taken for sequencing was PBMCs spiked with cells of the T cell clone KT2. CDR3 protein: CASARSWRSAINNEQFF. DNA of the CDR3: TGTGCCAGCGCTAGAAGCTGGCGCAGCGCGATAAACAATGAGCAGTTCTTC.